The clone carrying this T cell receptor (beta chain) came up once. This sample was included in a study of blood T cell repertoires in COVID-19. About the research overall: Collection of acute and convalescent COVID-19 samples took place in the United States, Italy and Spain. The analysed material was cDNA or gDNA that came from T cells, B-cell-depleted T cells, or PBMCs.

This CDR3 comprises 15 residues. Germline lookup yields CDR1 KGHDR and CDR2 SFDVKD. The V end was cut by 4 bases, the J end by 5 bases, with 13 bases between. Original processing methods: It was from reference gene primer amplification that nucleated cell counts were estimated. Sequencing was performed with immunoSEQ multiplex PCR; in TCRdb, only in-frame clones are kept and a portion is missing. The V and J calls and clone size are taken from that table; D and trimming were inferred from the DNA. The sample includes 110,000 to 150,000 clones, around 86% of them seen just once. Input material: peripheral blood. The receptor comes from a human donor in a cohort sampled during active COVID-19. The V call is TRBV24-1, the J call TRBJ2-2; D is unresolved. CDR3 sequence reads: CATSEKTRHTGELFF. The CDR3 nucleotides are TGTGCCACCAGTGAGAAAACACGACATACCGGGGAGCTGTTTTTT.